Detailed here is one T cell receptor beta chain. Its specificity is not known. It was with 60 Vbeta and 13 Jbeta primers that the PCR ran. Measured with immunoSEQ multiplex PCR; TCRdb has only the in-frame clones, and not every one. The sample carries about 190,000 clones, approximately 78% recorded once. These data are taken from a study of cytomegalovirus exposure and HLA in healthy donors. Regarding the study as a whole: CMV antigen specificity of three CMV-associated chains was confirmed in vitro. Prediction of most subjects' HLA-A and HLA-B alleles by TCR beta sequences was reportedly accurate.

Germline assignment: CDR1 SGHNT and CDR2 YENEEA. V gave up 5 bases and J gave up 6 bases, with 19 bases separating them. The CDR3 spans 16 residues. Material: PBMCs. The clonotype originates from a woman aged 18-29 years in good health and CMV-seronegative. This chain uses TRBV11-3 with TRBJ1-4; a possible D gene is TRBD1 (6 bases). CDR3 DNA: TGTGCCAGCAGCCCAGGGCGGACACCAGGGGATGAAAAACTGTTTTTT. It translates to CASSPGRTPGDEKLFF.